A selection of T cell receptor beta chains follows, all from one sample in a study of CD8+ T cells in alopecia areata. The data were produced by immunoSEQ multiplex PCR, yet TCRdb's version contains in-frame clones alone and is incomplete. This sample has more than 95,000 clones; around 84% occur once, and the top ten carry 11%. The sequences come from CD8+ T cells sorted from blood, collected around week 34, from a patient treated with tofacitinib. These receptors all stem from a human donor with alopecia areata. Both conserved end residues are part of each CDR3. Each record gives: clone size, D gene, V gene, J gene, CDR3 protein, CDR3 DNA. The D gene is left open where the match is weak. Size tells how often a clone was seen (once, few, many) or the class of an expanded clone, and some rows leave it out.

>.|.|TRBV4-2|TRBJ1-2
CASSQAGEIYGYTF
TGTGCCAGCAGCCAAGCAGGGGAGATCTATGGCTACACCTTC
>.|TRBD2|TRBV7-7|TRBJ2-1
CASSLETSGGHSEQFF
TGTGCCAGCAGCTTAGAGACTAGCGGGGGGCATTCTGAGCAGTTCTTC
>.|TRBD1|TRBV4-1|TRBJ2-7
CASSPVRGQGAHEQYF
TGCGCCAGCAGCCCCGTTAGGGGACAGGGGGCCCACGAGCAGTACTTC
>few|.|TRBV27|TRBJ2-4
CASRPEPLAKNIQYF
TGTGCCAGCAGGCCCGAACCCTTAGCCAAAAACATTCAGTACTTC
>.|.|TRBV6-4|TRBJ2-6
CASSGPDSSGANVLTF
TGTGCCAGCAGTGGACCCGATAGCTCTGGGGCCAACGTCCTGACTTTC
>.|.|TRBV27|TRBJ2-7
CASSGDSTYEQYF
TGTGCCAGCAGCGGAGACAGTACCTACGAGCAGTACTTC
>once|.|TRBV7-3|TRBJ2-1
CASSQGGSYNEQFF
TGTGCCAGCAGCCAAGGGGGCTCCTACAATGAGCAGTTCTTC
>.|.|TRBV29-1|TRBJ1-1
CTVRIDTQENTEAFF
TGCACCGTACGGATCGATACGCAGGAGAACACTGAAGCTTTCTTT
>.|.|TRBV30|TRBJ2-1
CAWSSVYNEQFF
TGTGCCTGGAGTTCCGTATACAATGAGCAGTTCTTC
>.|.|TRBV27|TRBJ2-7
CASRIEGSYEQYF
TGTGCCAGCAGGATTGAGGGTTCCTACGAGCAGTACTTC
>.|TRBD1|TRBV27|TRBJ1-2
CASSSTGGDYGYTF
TGTGCCAGCAGTTCGACAGGGGGCGACTATGGCTACACCTTC
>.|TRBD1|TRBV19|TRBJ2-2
CASRVGTGDTGELFF
TGTGCCAGTAGAGTTGGCACAGGGGACACCGGGGAGCTGTTTTTT
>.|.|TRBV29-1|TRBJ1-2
CSVEDRYPIGYTF
TGCAGCGTTGAAGATCGGTACCCTATAGGCTACACCTTC
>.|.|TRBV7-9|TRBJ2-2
CASSLSPGELFF
TGTGCCAGCAGCTTAAGCCCCGGGGAGCTGTTTTTT
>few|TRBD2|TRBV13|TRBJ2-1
CASSRRGTSGTHSYNEQFF
TGTGCCAGCAGCCGGCGGGGGACTAGCGGGACTCACTCCTACAATGAGCAGTTCTTC
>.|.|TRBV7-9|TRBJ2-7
CASSLRSGFASEQYF
TGTGCCAGCAGCTTACGGTCAGGGTTTGCCTCCGAGCAGTACTTC
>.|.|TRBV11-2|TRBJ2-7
CASSPAGAQYF
TGTGCCAGCAGCCCGGCCGGGGCGCAGTACTTC
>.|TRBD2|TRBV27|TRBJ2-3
CASSLAGTSRTQYF
TGTGCCAGCAGTTTAGCTGGGACTAGTAGGACGCAGTATTTT
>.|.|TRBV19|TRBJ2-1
CASSITAYNEQFF
TGTGCCAGTAGTATAACAGCTTACAATGAGCAGTTCTTC
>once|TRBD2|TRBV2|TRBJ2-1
CASSDRKGGLAGDGQFF
TGTGCCAGCAGTGATAGGAAGGGGGGACTAGCGGGAGACGGGCAGTTCTTC
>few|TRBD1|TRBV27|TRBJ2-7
CASSLRTGGSYEQYF
TGTGCCAGCAGTTTAAGGACAGGGGGATCCTACGAGCAGTACTTC
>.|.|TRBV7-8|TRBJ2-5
CASSSPGETQYF
TGTGCCAGCAGCAGTCCGGGGGAGACCCAGTACTTC
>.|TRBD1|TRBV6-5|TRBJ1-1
CASILPQGANTEAFF
TGTGCCAGCATCCTCCCTCAGGGGGCGAACACTGAAGCTTTCTTT
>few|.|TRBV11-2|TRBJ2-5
CASSFTGRRNMDTVTQYF
TGTGCCAGCAGTTTCACGGGAAGGCGGAATATGGATACGGTTACCCAGTACTTC
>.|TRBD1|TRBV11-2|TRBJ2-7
CASSMTRGQKAYEQYF
TGTGCCAGCAGCATGACTCGGGGACAGAAAGCCTACGAGCAGTACTTC
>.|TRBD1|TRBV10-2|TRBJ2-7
CASSFRDRASYEQYF
TGCGCCAGCAGTTTCCGGGACAGGGCCTCCTACGAGCAGTACTTC
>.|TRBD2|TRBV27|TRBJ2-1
CASSSGTSGYNEQFF
TGTGCCAGCAGTTCCGGGACTAGCGGTTACAATGAGCAGTTCTTC
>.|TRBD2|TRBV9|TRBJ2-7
CASSVTPGLAAYEQYF
TGTGCCAGCAGCGTAACCCCGGGACTAGCGGCTTACGAGCAGTACTTC
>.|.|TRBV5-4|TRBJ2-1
CASSSPGTPYNEQFF
TGTGCCAGCAGCTCCCCCGGGACACCCTACAATGAGCAGTTCTTC
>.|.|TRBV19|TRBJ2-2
CASRPGRGIGELFF
TGTGCCAGTCGCCCCGGTCGCGGGATCGGGGAGCTGTTTTTT
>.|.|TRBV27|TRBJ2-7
CASSLTSSYEQYF
TGTGCCAGCAGCTTGACATCCTCCTACGAGCAGTACTTC
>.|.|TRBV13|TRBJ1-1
CASRPRRGSTEAFF
TGTGCCAGCAGACCCCGGCGGGGCTCCACTGAAGCTTTCTTT
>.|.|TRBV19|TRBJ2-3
CASSNPVPTDTQYF
TGTGCCAGTAGTAACCCAGTTCCCACAGATACGCAGTATTTT
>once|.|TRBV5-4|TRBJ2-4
CASSLAEGDIQYF
TGTGCCAGCAGCTTGGCCGAGGGGGACATTCAGTACTTC
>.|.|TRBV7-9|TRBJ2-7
CASSIGLTYEQYF
TGTGCCAGCAGCATCGGACTCACCTACGAGCAGTACTTC
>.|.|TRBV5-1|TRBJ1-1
CASSHAEDMNTEAFF
TGCGCCAGCAGCCACGCGGAGGACATGAACACTGAAGCTTTCTTT
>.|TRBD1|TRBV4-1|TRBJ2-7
CASSQVPTGDNYEQYF
TGCGCCAGCAGCCAAGTCCCGACAGGGGACAACTACGAGCAGTACTTC
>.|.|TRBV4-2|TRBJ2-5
CASSQDPGGRETQYF
TGTGCCAGCAGCCAAGATCCAGGGGGGCGGGAGACCCAGTACTTC
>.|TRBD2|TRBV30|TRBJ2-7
CAWSVGTGGDEQYF
TGTGCCTGGAGTGTAGGCACGGGGGGGGACGAGCAGTACTTC
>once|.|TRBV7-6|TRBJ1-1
CASSPGPSNTEAFF
TGTGCCAGCAGCCCCGGACCGTCGAACACTGAAGCTTTCTTT
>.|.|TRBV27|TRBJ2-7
CASSPDIRYEQYF
TGTGCCAGCAGTCCGGATATACGCTACGAGCAGTACTTC
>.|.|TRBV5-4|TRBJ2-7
CASSLNGEQYF
TGTGCCAGCAGCTTAAATGGAGAGCAGTACTTC
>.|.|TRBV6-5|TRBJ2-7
CASSYSQGYEQYF
TGTGCCAGCAGTTATTCCCAGGGCTACGAGCAGTACTTC
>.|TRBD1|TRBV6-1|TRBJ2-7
CASCRTGGYEQYF
TGTGCCAGCTGCAGGACAGGGGGCTACGAGCAGTACTTC